This is a list of T cell receptor beta chains from one sample in a study of shared clonotypes between healthy human individuals. Repertoires were generated with immunoSEQ multiplex PCR, while TCRdb's copy carries only in-frame clones and drops some. The table lists about 1.9 million clones, roughly 95% of them singletons. Sequencing used naive CD8+ T cells from PBMCs. These receptors were taken from a man in his late teens or twenties in good health. Some clones in this sample may be carry-over from other donors' samples. Both conserved end residues are part of each CDR3. The D gene is left open where the match is weak. Only part of the rows carry a size: once, few, many, or a class if the clone is expanded.

d_gene	abundance	v_gene	j_gene	CDR3aa	CDR3nt
NA	NA	TRBV18	TRBJ2-7	CASSSTTGTYEQYF	TGTGCCAGCTCATCTACGACAGGTACCTACGAGCAGTACTTC
NA	NA	TRBV29-1	TRBJ1-1	CSVVGEWGTEAFF	TGCAGCGTTGTCGGGGAGTGGGGCACTGAAGCTTTCTTT
TRBD2	NA	TRBV11-2	TRBJ2-1	CASSFGLAGAKQFF	TGTGCCAGCAGCTTCGGACTAGCGGGAGCGAAGCAGTTCTTC
NA	NA	TRBV6-1	TRBJ2-3	CAINRDTLSTDTQYF	TGTGCCATAAACCGGGACACTCTAAGCACAGATACGCAGTATTTT
TRBD1	NA	TRBV28	TRBJ2-7	CASSLGTGTYEQYF	TGTGCCAGCAGTCTAGGGACAGGGACCTACGAGCAGTACTTC
TRBD1	few	TRBV9	TRBJ1-1	CASSEDRTLNTEAFF	TGTGCCAGCAGTGAGGACAGGACTCTGAACACTGAAGCTTTCTTT
NA	NA	TRBV2	TRBJ2-1	CASSRSSYNEQFF	TGTGCCAGCAGTCGGAGCTCCTACAATGAGCAGTTCTTC
TRBD2	NA	TRBV29-1	TRBJ2-7	CSVDQRDSYEQYF	TGCAGCGTTGACCAGCGGGACTCCTACGAGCAGTACTTC
TRBD2	NA	TRBV30	TRBJ2-7	CAWKGLAGVYEQYF	TGTGCCTGGAAGGGACTAGCGGGAGTCTACGAGCAGTACTTC
TRBD1	few	TRBV27	TRBJ2-7	CASSIGTGTYEQYF	TGTGCCAGCAGTATCGGGACAGGAACCTACGAGCAGTACTTC
TRBD2	NA	TRBV27	TRBJ2-7	CASSPSSGTIKYEQYF	TGTGCCAGCAGTCCCTCTAGCGGGACGATAAAATACGAGCAGTACTTC
NA	NA	TRBV5-1	TRBJ2-1	CASSLGAVLVGNEQFF	TGCGCCAGCAGCTTGGGTGCAGTATTGGTTGGGAATGAGCAGTTCTTC
NA	NA	TRBV7-8	TRBJ2-7	CASSLEAPLRQGSYEQYF	TGTGCCAGCAGCTTAGAGGCCCCACTTAGGCAGGGTTCCTACGAGCAGTACTTC
NA	NA	TRBV7-9	TRBJ1-2	CASSRLDQGYGYTF	TGTGCCAGCAGCCGTCTTGACCAGGGCTATGGCTACACCTTC
NA	NA	TRBV5-1	TRBJ2-1	CASSSQGTKSLLLSYNEQFF	NA
NA	NA	TRBV27	TRBJ2-7	CASSLGTGFYEQYF	TGTGCCAGCAGTTTAGGAACGGGGTTTTACGAGCAGTACTTC
NA	NA	TRBV4-1	TRBJ2-3	CASSPNRGSTDTQYF	TGCGCCAGCAGCCCAAACCGGGGCAGCACAGATACGCAGTATTTT
NA	once	TRBV29-1	TRBJ2-1	CSVHFSYNEQFF	TGCAGCGTCCACTTCTCCTACAATGAGCAGTTCTTC
NA	NA	TRBV7-9	TRBJ2-1	CASSWGINEQFF	TGTGCCAGCAGCTGGGGGATCAATGAGCAGTTCTTC
TRBD2	NA	TRBV28	TRBJ2-5	CASSLTRKSGGIQETQYF	TGTGCCAGCAGCCTCACGCGGAAATCGGGAGGTATCCAAGAGACCCAGTACTTC
TRBD2	NA	TRBV4-2	TRBJ2-7	CASSFNSGATYEQYF	TGTGCCAGCAGCTTCAATAGCGGGGCTACCTACGAGCAGTACTTC
NA	NA	TRBV5-6	TRBJ2-5	CASSLGDGGTETQYF	TGTGCCAGCAGCTTGGGCGACGGAGGGACGGAGACCCAGTACTTC
NA	once	TRBV27	TRBJ1-5	CASSLSAGELKQPQHF	TGTGCCAGCAGTTTATCGGCAGGGGAATTAAAGCAGCCCCAGCATTTT
TRBD2	NA	TRBV27	TRBJ2-3	CASSLPLLAGDIDTQYF	TGTGCCAGCAGTTTACCGCTCTTAGCGGGAGATATTGATACGCAGTATTTT
NA	NA	TRBV21-1	TRBJ1-1	CASSPDSSMNTEAFF	TGTGCCAGCAGCCCGGACAGTTCCATGAACACTGAAGCTTTCTTT
NA	NA	TRBV7-2	TRBJ2-7	CASSLVSLGEQYF	TGTGCCAGCAGCTTAGTTTCCTTGGGCGAGCAGTACTTC
NA	NA	TRBV10-3	TRBJ1-5	CAIGANQPQHF	TGTGCCATAGGGGCAAATCAGCCCCAGCATTTT
NA	NA	TRBV4-3	TRBJ2-5	CASSQDREETQYF	TGCGCCAGCAGCCAAGATCGGGAAGAGACCCAGTACTTC
TRBD1	once	TRBV9	TRBJ2-7	CASSVGVGQNYEQYF	TGTGCCAGCAGCGTAGGCGTGGGACAGAACTACGAGCAGTACTTC
NA	NA	TRBV7-9	TRBJ1-1	CASSLASENGEAFF	TGTGCCAGCAGCCTCGCCAGTGAGAACGGTGAAGCTTTCTTT
NA	NA	TRBV27	TRBJ2-7	CASSLDPEFYEQYF	TGTGCCAGCAGTTTAGATCCGGAATTCTACGAGCAGTACTTC
NA	NA	TRBV27	TRBJ2-7	CASSWGDLGEQYF	TGTGCCAGCAGTTGGGGGGATTTGGGGGAGCAGTACTTC
NA	NA	TRBV27	TRBJ1-5	CASSLSQGMEPQHF	TGTGCCAGCAGTTTATCACAAGGCATGGAGCCCCAGCATTTT
NA	NA	TRBV28	TRBJ2-1	CASSLGAEGLGNEQFF	TGTGCCAGCAGTTTAGGGGCCGAGGGGTTGGGGAATGAGCAGTTCTTC
NA	NA	TRBV9	TRBJ2-7	CASSADDGVYEQYF	TGTGCCAGCAGCGCCGATGATGGGGTCTACGAGCAGTACTTC
TRBD2	NA	TRBV19	TRBJ2-1	CASSILAGGRNEQFF	TGTGCCAGTAGTATCCTAGCGGGAGGGAGGAATGAGCAGTTCTTC
NA	NA	TRBV10-3	TRBJ2-7	CAIDGQGNEQYF	TGTGCCATCGATGGGCAGGGCAACGAGCAGTACTTC
NA	once	TRBV5-1	TRBJ1-4	CASSPSLMGNEKLFF	TGCGCCAGCAGCCCCTCGCTAATGGGGAATGAAAAACTGTTTTTT
NA	NA	TRBV14	TRBJ2-7	CASSQVPPEQYF	TGTGCCAGCAGCCAAGTCCCGCCCGAGCAGTACTTC
TRBD1	NA	TRBV28	TRBJ2-2	CASSPRQGTTGELFF	TGTGCCAGCAGTCCCCGACAGGGTACCACCGGGGAGCTGTTTTTT